The clone carrying this TCR beta chain was observed a few times. Its specificity is not known. Germline V lookup: CDR1 DFQATT, CDR2 SNEGSKA (reference sequence). The V end lost 1 base, the J end lost 4 bases, and 16 bases lay between the germline ends. The CDR3 spans 15 residues. This sample is part of a study of blood T cells in healthy people across ages. Study-wide results and caveats: Diversity estimates from one million T cells were considered underestimates.

Combining a sample-barcoded 5' primer with a J-beta primer mix, a second PCR ran for roughly 7 to 12 cycles. Every single cDNA molecule received a tag from a template-switch adaptor with 12 random nucleotides. From the 5' RACE reads, TCRdb called clonotypes with MiXCR, one entry per CDR3 protein. This sample has hundreds of thousands of distinct CDR3 sequences, with 24% found just once. Another study also made use of these data, one on T cells of mothers and their children. This second report adds: For related and unrelated pairs alike, thymic selection shapes TCR recombination output similarly.

The specimen sequenced was blood. The clonotype originates from a boy aged 10-17 years in good health. The V and J genes are TRBV20-1 and TRBJ1-1, with no clear D. The DNA of the CDR3 is TGCAGTGCTAGAGCCTCTCGGGTCCTTCCCACTGAAGCTTTCTTT. Its translation is CSARASRVLPTEAFF.